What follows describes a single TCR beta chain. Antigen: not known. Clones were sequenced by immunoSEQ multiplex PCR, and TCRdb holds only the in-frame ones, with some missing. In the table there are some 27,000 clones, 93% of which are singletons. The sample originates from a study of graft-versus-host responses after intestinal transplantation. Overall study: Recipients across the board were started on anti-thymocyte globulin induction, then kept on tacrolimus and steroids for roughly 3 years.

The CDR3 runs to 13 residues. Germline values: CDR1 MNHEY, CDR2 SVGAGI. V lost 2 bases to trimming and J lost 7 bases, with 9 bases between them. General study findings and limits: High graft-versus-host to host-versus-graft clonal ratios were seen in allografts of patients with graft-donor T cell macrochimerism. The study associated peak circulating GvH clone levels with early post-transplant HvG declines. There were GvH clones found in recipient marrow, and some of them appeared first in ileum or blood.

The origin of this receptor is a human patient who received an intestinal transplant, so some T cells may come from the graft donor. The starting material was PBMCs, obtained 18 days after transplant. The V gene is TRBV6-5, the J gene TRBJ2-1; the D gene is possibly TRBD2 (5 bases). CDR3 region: CASSYGRGNEQFF. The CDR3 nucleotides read TGTGCCAGCAGTTACGGGCGCGGGAATGAGCAGTTCTTC.